The rows below give T cell receptor beta chains drawn from one sample of a study of blood T cell repertoires in COVID-19. Sequencing was performed with immunoSEQ multiplex PCR; in TCRdb, only in-frame clones are kept and a portion is missing. The table records a few hundred thousand clones, 80% to 90% of them present only once. Source material: peripheral blood. The receptors stem from a man over 45 with active or convalescent COVID-19. Each CDR3 is given with its conserved first and last residue. Fields, in order: V gene, clone size, CDR3 protein. Expanded clones are given a class, and other clones once, few, many or no size at all.

TRBV9	-	CASSVGFWGESGYGYTF
TRBV5-6	-	CASITRGAYGYTF
TRBV12-5	-	CASGLARTLYNEQFF
TRBV5-1	-	CASSLTPFGEGYTF
TRBV19	-	CASSWDRGYEQYF
TRBV19	-	CASAPTSGYEQYF
TRBV6-1	-	CASSEGYGGLAGAGEQYF
TRBV28	-	CASTRGLRQPQHF
TRBV2	-	CASSALLRDRTSTDTQYF
TRBV10-3	-	CAIKSSYEQYF
TRBV13	once	CASSLGPGVHGNTIYF
TRBV2	-	CASSVTGLSYNEQFF
TRBV9	-	CASTPGHNFNEQFF
TRBV28	-	CASSLTGTSGGELFF
TRBV5-1	-	CASSLGASGLASEQYF
TRBV6-2/TRBV6-3	-	CASSYSRVAGGDKDTQYF
TRBV3-1/TRBV3-2	once	CASSPQLREAAFF
TRBV6-6	-	CASSPLDRVGYTF
TRBV5-1	-	CASSGGIVSGLEHEQFF
TRBV19	-	CASSTRQGAVFYGYTF
TRBV6-6	-	CASSGLAGGPETQYF
TRBV28	few	CASSLSGSNTEAFF
TRBV30	-	CAWRLEGGGNYGYTF
TRBV7-9	-	CASSFQGSDTEAFF
TRBV9	-	CASSAGWGDRLSYEQYF
TRBV6-6	-	CASSTPMTGLGYTF
TRBV30	-	CAWSTGAYTGELFF
TRBV6-5	-	CASRQIRDISYEQYF
TRBV10-3	-	CAIMGTLAGEAFF
TRBV10-2	few	CASKYGYEQYF
TRBV18	-	CASSPPDRLSTGELFF
TRBV29-1	-	CSVRDSSYNEQFF
TRBV18	-	CASSLAGSRQETQYF
TRBV6-5	-	CASSYRDTYYGYTF
TRBV6-5	-	CASSTVGSGAEKLFF
TRBV7-2	-	CASSLYREALLFF
TRBV19	-	CASMRQGTSPLHF
TRBV5-8	-	CASSVSGNQPQHF
TRBV7-9	-	CASSPQQGNTEAFF
TRBV5-4	-	CASSVGFGGKNGYTF
TRBV28	-	CASSFSGYEQYF
TRBV10-3	-	CAISSTDRAAYEQYF
TRBV5-1	-	CASSPGTARGPLHF
TRBV30	few	CAWSVGAGGYEQYF
TRBV5-1	-	CASSPGLAGGSSYEQYF
TRBV7-2	-	CASTAGGRWTEAFF
TRBV4-3	-	CASSPKTQTRNTEAFF
TRBV28	-	CASSLSGGGMYGYTF
TRBV5-5	-	CASSLQSTNEKLFF
TRBV18	-	CASSPPSGGGEKLFF
TRBV29-1	-	CSVRQLEETQYF
TRBV28	-	CASGGADGGRRDYGYTF
TRBV28	few	CASRSTGFSNQPQHF
TRBV25-1	-	CASAPLGGLNTEAFF
TRBV3-1/TRBV3-2	-	CASSGRQGETDTQYF
TRBV10-1	-	CASSAGGFSTDTQYF
TRBV28	once	CAFSKQGRGAEAFF
TRBV5-1	-	CASSSGTGGADTQYF
TRBV9	-	CASSAGQGSSYEQYF
TRBV11-2	-	CASSLSRANTQYF